This TCR beta chain was found in a study of shared clonotypes between healthy human individuals. Each cell subset's genomic DNA was divided evenly among several immunoSEQ plates. Sequenced by immunoSEQ multiplex PCR; TCRdb stores in-frame clones only, minus some. The sample carries about half a million clones, 81% recorded once. All of the donors resided in Nashville, Tennessee, and each was a Caucasian adult. Sample: PBMCs. The sequence was collected from a woman aged 40 to 50 in good health. Some clones in this sample may be carry-over from other donors' samples.

DNA for the CDR3: TGTGCCAGTAGTGCCAGGAACACCGGGGAGCTGTTTTTT. The encoded protein is CASSARNTGELFF. V and J are TRBV19 and TRBJ2-2; D is ambiguous. V gave up 5 bases and J gave up 1 base, with 5 bases separating them. The length of the CDR3 is 13 residues. CDR1 and CDR2 from the germline V gene are LNHDA and SQIVND (reference sequence).